The 15 T cell receptor beta chains below all came from one sample that was sequenced in a study of T cell changes during pregnancy in multiple sclerosis. The table came from immunoSEQ multiplex PCR; TCRdb's copy has only in-frame clones and leaves some out. Of about 50,000 clones detected, 92% appear once; the ten largest clones hold 0.39%. The material was CD4+ T cells from peripheral blood mononuclear cells, obtained after pregnancy. Receptors originate from a female donor with multiple sclerosis, enrolled in a pregnancy study.

The rearrangement uses TRBV6-4 and TRBJ2-1; 7 bases match TRBD1. Germline V gives CDR1 MRHNA, CDR2 SNTAGT. V lost 4 bases and J lost 5; bases outside the gene matches: 5. The CDR3 totals 14 residues. The CDR3 sequence: CASSVQQGNNEQFF. CDR3 nucleotides: TGTGCCAGCAGTGTCCAACAGGGGAACAATGAGCAGTTCTTC.

This clone has a handful of counts. The CDR3 loop reads CSVEVGGNQPQHF. The CDR3 DNA follows: TGCAGCGTTGAAGTCGGGGGCAATCAGCCCCAGCATTTT. The chain combines TRBV29-1 with TRBJ1-5; D not resolved. Germline lookup yields CDR1 SQVTM and CDR2 ANQGSEA. This CDR3 comprises 13 residues. With 1 base removed from V and 2 bases from J, the gap between germline ends came to 6 bases.

The CDR3 nucleotides read TGCGCCAGCAGCTTGGTGGGTACCCCGGAGAATGAGCAGTTCTTC. Residues: CASSLVGTPENEQFF. The V gene is TRBV5-1, the J gene TRBJ2-1, with unresolved D. Germline V CDR1 and CDR2: SGHRS, YFSETQ. The CDR3 is made up of 15 amino acids. V was trimmed by 0 bases and J by 7 bases, leaving 14 bases between them.

The CDR3 spells CATSGVPRDQPQHF. As DNA, the CDR3 is TGTGCCACCAGCGGCGTCCCGAGGGATCAGCCCCAGCATTTT. The chain combines TRBV15 with TRBJ1-5; D is uncertain. The CDR3 has 14 amino acids. The germline V gene has CDR1 LNHNV and CDR2 YYDKDF (reference sequence). V was pared by 5 bases and J by 5 bases, with 13 bases between.

The gene calls are TRBV5-1 and TRBJ2-5, with 11 nucleotides matching TRBD1. CDR1 is SGHRS, CDR2 YFSETQ, per germline. Trimming cost V 3 bases and J 5 bases; bases outside gene matches: 12. This CDR3 region has 17 residues. The CDR3 loop is CASSSGQGAVRAETQYF. The CDR3 DNA reads TGCGCCAGCAGCTCTGGACAGGGGGCGGTAAGGGCCGAGACCCAGTACTTC.

Remarks on this clone: The junction differs from germline at one of its ends, possibly a read error. CDR3 protein: CASSPWRGRAPTQAFF. DNA for the CDR3: TGTGCCAGCAGCCCCTGGAGAGGGCGGGCCCCCACTCAAGCTTTCTTT. The chain uses TRBV7-2 and TRBJ1-1; D gene unclear. The CDR3 runs 16 residues. The germline CDR1 and CDR2 sequences are SGHTA and FQGNSA.

This clone was counted once. The chain combines TRBV18 with TRBJ1-1; 7 nucleotides agree with TRBD1. CDR1 and CDR2 (germline): KGHSH, LQKENI. The CDR3 has 15 residues. Unmatched junction bases numbered 7, after V lost 3 bases and J lost 3 bases. The CDR3 loop reads CASSPKTGTDTEAFF. The CDR3 nucleotides are TGTGCCAGCTCACCGAAGACAGGGACGGACACTGAAGCTTTCTTT.

The chain carries TRBV4-2 and TRBJ1-4; D is unresolved. The CDR3 totals 13 residues. The ends were cut back, 0 bases at V and 7 bases at J, with 6 bases in the middle. Germline assignment: CDR1 LGHNA and CDR2 YNFKEQ. CDR3 DNA sequence: TGTGCCAGCAGCCAAGAGGTGGCTGAAAAACTGTTTTTT. This codes for CASSQEVAEKLFF.

The chain recombines TRBV29-1 with TRBJ2-1; unclear D gene. Trimming cost V 3 bases and J 1 base, with 16 bases left between them. This CDR3 spans 16 amino acids. CDR1 and CDR2 from the germline V gene are SQVTM and ANQGSEA. CDR3 sequence reads: CSVDSPRVQSYNEQFF. CDR3 bases: TGCAGCGTTGATTCCCCCCGAGTTCAATCCTACAATGAGCAGTTCTTC.

J is TRBJ2-2 and V is TRBV5-4, with D maybe TRBD2 (6 bases). Trimming stripped 1 base from V and 5 bases from J, with 12 bases between. Germline-derived CDR1 and CDR2 are SGHNT and YYREEE (reference sequence). The CDR3 is 15 residues long. CDR3 in DNA: TGTGCCAGCAGCTTGACGGGAGCTCTAACCGGGGAGCTGTTTTTT. It codes for CASSLTGALTGELFF.

This clone was detected only once. The chain carries TRBV5-1 and TRBJ2-3; 8 nucleotides line up with TRBD2. V shed 6 bases, J shed 1 base, and the junction held 7 bases outside the gene matches. This CDR3 comprises 15 residues. CDR1 SGHRS and CDR2 YFSETQ come from the germline V gene. The CDR3 loop is CASTPLAAGTDTQYF. In DNA form, the CDR3 reads TGCGCCAGCACTCCACTAGCGGCAGGCACAGATACGCAGTATTTT.

This chain joins TRBV19 and TRBJ1-5; 8 bases map to TRBD1. The CDR3 runs 13 residues. In germline, CDR1 is LNHDA, CDR2 SQIVND (reference sequence). After removal of 7 bases from V and 3 bases from J, the junction contained 2 bases not matched to a gene. The CDR3 DNA reads TGTGCCAGTACGGACAGGGACAATCAGCCCCAGCATTTT. This codes for CASTDRDNQPQHF.

The chain recombines TRBV5-1 with TRBJ1-6; TRBD1 agrees at 10 bases. Germline CDR1 and CDR2: SGHRS and YFSETQ. The CDR3 runs to 17 residues. The junction had 12 bases not matched to a gene; V was cut back by 2 bases and J by 10 bases. The CDR3 DNA sequence: TGCGCCAGCAGCTTTGGTTCCACGGGACAGGGGCACTCACCCCTCCACTTT. Its translation: CASSFGSTGQGHSPLHF.

The rearrangement uses TRBV5-1 and TRBJ2-1, with 13 bases identical to TRBD2. This CDR3 is built from 18 residues. The junction had 10 bases not matched to a gene; V was cut back by 3 bases and J by 4 bases. The germline gives CDR1 SGHRS, CDR2 YFSETQ. Written as DNA, the CDR3 is TGCGCCAGCAGCTGGGGACTAGCGGGGCCCCAGGGGTACAATGAGCAGTTCTTC. Its translation is CASSWGLAGPQGYNEQFF. The whole variable domain, remainder taken from reference TRBV5-1 and TRBJ2-1, is KAGVTQTPRYLIKTRGQQVTLSCSPISGHRSVSWYQQTPGQGLQFLFEYFSETQRNKGNFPGRFSGRQFSNSRSEMNVSTLELGDSALYLCASSWGLAGPQGYNEQFFGPGTRLTVL.

The chain uses TRBV9 and TRBJ2-2; TRBD2 matches at 10 bases. CDR3 size: 19 residues. J gave up 5 bases and V 1 base, and 14 bases lay outside the gene matches. CDR1 is SGDLS, CDR2 YYNGEE, per germline. CDR3 nucleotides: TGTGCCAGCAGCGTATCCGCCCGTACTAGCGGGGTACGTACCGGGGAGCTGTTTTTT. Amino acids: CASSVSARTSGVRTGELFF.